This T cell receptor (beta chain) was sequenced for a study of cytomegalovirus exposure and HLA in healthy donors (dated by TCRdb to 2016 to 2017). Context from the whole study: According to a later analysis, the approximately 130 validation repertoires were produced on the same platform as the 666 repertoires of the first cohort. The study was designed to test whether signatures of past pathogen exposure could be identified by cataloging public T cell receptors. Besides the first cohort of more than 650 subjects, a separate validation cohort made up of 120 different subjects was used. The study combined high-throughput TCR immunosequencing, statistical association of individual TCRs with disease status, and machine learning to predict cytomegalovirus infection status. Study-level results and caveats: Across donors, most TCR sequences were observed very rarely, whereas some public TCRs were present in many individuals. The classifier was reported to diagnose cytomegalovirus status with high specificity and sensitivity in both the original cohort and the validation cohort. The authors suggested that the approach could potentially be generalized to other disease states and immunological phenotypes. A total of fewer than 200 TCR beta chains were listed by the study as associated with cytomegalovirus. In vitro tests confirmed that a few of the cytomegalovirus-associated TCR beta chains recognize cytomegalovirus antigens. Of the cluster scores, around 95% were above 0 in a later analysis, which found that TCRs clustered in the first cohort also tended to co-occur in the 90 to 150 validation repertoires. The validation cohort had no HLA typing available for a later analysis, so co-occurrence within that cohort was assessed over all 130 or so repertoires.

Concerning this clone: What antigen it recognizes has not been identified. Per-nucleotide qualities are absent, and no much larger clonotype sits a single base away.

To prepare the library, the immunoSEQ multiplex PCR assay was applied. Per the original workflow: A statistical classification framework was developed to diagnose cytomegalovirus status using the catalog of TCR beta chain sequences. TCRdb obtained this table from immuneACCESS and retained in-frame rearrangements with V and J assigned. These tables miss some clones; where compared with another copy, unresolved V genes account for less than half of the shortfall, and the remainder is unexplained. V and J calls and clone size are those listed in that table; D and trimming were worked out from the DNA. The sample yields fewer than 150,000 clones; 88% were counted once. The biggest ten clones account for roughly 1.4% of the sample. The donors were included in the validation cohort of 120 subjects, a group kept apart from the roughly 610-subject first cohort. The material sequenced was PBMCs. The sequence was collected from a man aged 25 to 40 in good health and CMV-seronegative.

The CDR3 protein sequence reads: CATSPMLGSGDEQFF. The DNA sequence is TGTGCCACCAGCCCGATGTTGGGTAGCGGCGATGAGCAGTTCTTC. This chain joins TRBV15 to TRBJ2-1; tentative D gene TRBD2, with 6 bases matching. The CDR3 sequence holds 15 residues, the cysteine and phenylalanine included. This entry keeps only the CDR3 DNA: 45 bases, framed from base 1. The germline V gene (reference sequence) gives CDR1 as LNHNV and CDR2 as YYDKDF. V gives up 5 bases and J gives up 8 bases, and the segment between their germline ends measures 19 bases.